This T cell receptor (beta chain) was captured in a study of TET2 disruption in CD19-targeted CAR T cells. Germline V gives CDR1 KGHSH, CDR2 LQKENI. The V segment lost 6 bases and the J segment 1 base; nucleotides outside the gene matches: 7. This CDR3 has 15 amino acids. Treatment defined: autologous CTL019 cells: CD19 CAR with 4-1BB and CD3 zeta domains. A CD19 CAR with TCR zeta and 4-1BB domains was used. The starting T cells for CTL019 came from a peripheral blood leukapheresis. Generated by immunoSEQ multiplex PCR, the TCRdb table keeps only in-frame clones and is missing some. This table lists approximately 27,000 clones. As to this clone: Antigen: not known. With the read ending 3 residues before the CDR3 end, the germline J gene is used to fill in that end.

The genes are TRBV18 and TRBJ2-7; 9 bases are a match to TRBD1. This clonotype was sampled from a man in his sixties or seventies with chronic lymphocytic leukemia. The sequencing used CD8- CAR+ T cells sorted from cultured blood T cells, collected for CD19 CAR T cell therapy. Subset meaning: CD8-negative CAR-positive T cells from the infusion product. The covered CDR3 bases are TGTGCCAGCTCCCCAGCCGGGACAGGGTCCTACGAG. This codes for CASSPAGTGSYE. The whole CDR3 reads CASSPAGTGSYEQYF.